The T cell receptor beta chain described here comes from a study of blood T cell repertoires in COVID-19. Study in general: COVID-19 samples, acute and convalescent, were from the United States, Italy and Spain.

Researchers sorted participants into cohorts using their self-reported clinical history. Study processing details: Amplification of reference gene primers provided the estimated nucleated cell counts. Sequenced by immunoSEQ multiplex PCR; TCRdb stores in-frame clones only, minus some. That table is the source of V, J and clone size, and D and trimming were worked out from the DNA. The sample records roughly 260,000 clones, about 90% being singletons. Germline V gene lookup returns CDR1 KGHSH and CDR2 LQKENI. V shed 5 bases and J 0 bases; nucleotides not matched to a gene: 3. There are 14 residues in the CDR3.

The sequencing input was PBMCs or T cells enriched from blood (not recorded which). The receptor was derived from a human donor in a cohort exposed to, infected with or recovered from COVID-19 (not recorded which). The donor label of this sample is uncertain. V and J are TRBV18 and TRBJ2-5; 7 bases fit TRBD1. The CDR3 is CASSVGQNQETQYF. As DNA, the CDR3 is TGTGCCAGCTCAGTGGGACAGAACCAAGAGACCCAGTACTTC.